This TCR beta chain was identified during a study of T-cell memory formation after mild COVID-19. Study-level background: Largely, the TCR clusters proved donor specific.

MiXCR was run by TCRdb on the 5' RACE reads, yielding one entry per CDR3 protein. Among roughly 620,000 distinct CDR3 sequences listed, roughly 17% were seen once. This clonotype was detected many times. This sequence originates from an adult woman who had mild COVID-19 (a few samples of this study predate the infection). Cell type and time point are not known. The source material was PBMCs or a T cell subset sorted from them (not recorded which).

CDR3 sequence (DNA): TGTGCCAGCAGCTCCGGAGGAGTCAATCAGCCCCAGCATTTT. Amino acid sequence: CASSSGGVNQPQHF. The chain uses TRBV11-2 and TRBJ1-5; D is unresolved. V gave up 4 bases and J gave up 3 bases, with 10 bases separating them. The CDR3 totals 14 residues. Germline CDR1 is SGHAT and CDR2 is FQNNGV.